The entry below gives a single T cell receptor beta chain sequence along with its context. The antigen is not known. This record comes from a study of CD8+ T cells in alopecia areata. Germline values: CDR1 SGHAT, CDR2 FQNNGV. The CDR3 extends over 14 amino acids. The V end was cut by 2 bases, the J end by 2 bases, with 7 bases between. Study results and limitations: Many expanded lesional clones persisted in scalp and blood during tofacitinib. Between patients, shared TCR sequences were less clear than in mice. This was possibly due in part to HLA diversity in the patient population.

Indicated treatment: oral pan-JAK inhibitor, 5-10 mg twice daily. Extracted RNA was reverse transcribed, and the resulting cDNA served as sequencing template. Assay: immunoSEQ multiplex PCR; the TCRdb copy retains only in-frame clones and omits some. Altogether about 190,000 clones are present, around 60% being singletons, with the ten largest covering around 0.69%. This receptor was taken from a human donor with alopecia areata. This rearrangement joins TRBV11-2 to TRBJ1-3; D remains ambiguous. The sample here was CD4+ T cells sorted from blood, taken at week 4, from a patient treated with tofacitinib. CDR3 loop: CASSLQTTGNTIYF. In nucleotides, the CDR3 is TGTGCCAGCAGCTTACAAACAACTGGAAACACCATATATTTT.